This T cell receptor beta chain emerged from a study of cytomegalovirus exposure and HLA in healthy donors. Overall study results and limits: Later, an analysis found that common viral pathogens appeared to be linked with several of the most significant clusters.

Vbeta (60) and Jbeta (13) primers were used in the PCR. This table comes from immunoSEQ multiplex PCR, and its TCRdb copy is limited to in-frame clones, with some not included. The sample includes 120,000 or so clones, roughly four fifths of them seen just once. V dropped 3 bases and J dropped 2 bases, with 14 bases sitting between them. This CDR3 spans 15 amino acids. Per the germline V gene, CDR1 is LNHDA and CDR2 is SQIVND (reference sequence). As concerns this clone: Its target is not known.

The gene calls are TRBV19 and TRBJ2-7, with a weak D call TRBD1 (6 bases). The source of this sequence is a male donor in good health and CMV-seropositive. Sequencing was done on a sample of PBMCs. CDR3 sequence reads: CASSMVPTGAYEQYF. CDR3 DNA sequence: TGTGCCAGTAGTATGGTCCCGACAGGAGCCTACGAGCAGTACTTC. The full variable domain, rest sourced from reference TRBV19 and TRBJ2-7, is DGGITQSPKYLFRKEGQNVTLSCEQNLNHDAMYWYRQDPGQGLRLIYYSQIVNDFQKGDIAEGYSVSREKKESFPLTVTSAQKNPTAFYLCASSMVPTGAYEQYFGPGTRLTVT.